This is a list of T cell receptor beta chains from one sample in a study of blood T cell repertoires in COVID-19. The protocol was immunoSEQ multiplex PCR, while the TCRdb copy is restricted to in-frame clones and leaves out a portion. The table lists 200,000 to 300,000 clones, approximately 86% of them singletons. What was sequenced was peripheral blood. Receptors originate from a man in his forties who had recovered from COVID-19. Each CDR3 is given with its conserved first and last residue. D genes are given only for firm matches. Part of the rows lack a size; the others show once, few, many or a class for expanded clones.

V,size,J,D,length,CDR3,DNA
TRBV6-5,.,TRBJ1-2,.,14,CASSLAGPSYGYTF,TGTGCCAGCAGCCTCGCGGGGCCCAGCTATGGCTACACCTTC
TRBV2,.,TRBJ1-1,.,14,CASSDRGRNTEAFF,TGTGCCAGCAGTGATCGGGGGAGGAACACTGAAGCTTTCTTT
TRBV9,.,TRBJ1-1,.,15,CASSVEGNGYTEAFF,TGTGCCAGCAGCGTAGAGGGGAACGGGTACACTGAAGCTTTCTTT
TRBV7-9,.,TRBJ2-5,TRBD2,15,CASTGLEVGPGTQYF,TGTGCCAGCACCGGACTAGAAGTAGGCCCCGGGACCCAGTACTTC
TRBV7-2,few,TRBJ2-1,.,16,CASSLAGGGLGNEQFF,TGTGCCAGCAGCTTAGCTGGGGGCGGCCTTGGGAATGAGCAGTTCTTC
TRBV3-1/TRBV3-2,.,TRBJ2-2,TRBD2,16,CASSLSTSGGAGELFF,TGTGCCAGCAGCCTTTCGACTAGCGGGGGTGCGGGGGAGCTGTTTTTT
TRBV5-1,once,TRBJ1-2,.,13,CASGGRGEGGYTF,TGCGCCAGCGGCGGTCGGGGAGAAGGTGGCTACACCTTC
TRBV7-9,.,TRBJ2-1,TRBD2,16,CASSWAGTSGDNEQFF,TGTGCCAGCAGCTGGGCGGGGACTAGCGGCGACAATGAGCAGTTCTTC
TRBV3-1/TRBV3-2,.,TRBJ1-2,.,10,CASSPPGYTF,TGTGCCAGCAGCCCTCCTGGCTACACCTTC
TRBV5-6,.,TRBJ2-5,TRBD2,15,CASSRGTSGQETQYF,TGTGCCAGCAGCCGTGGGACTAGCGGACAAGAGACCCAGTACTTC
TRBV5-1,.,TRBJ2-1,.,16,CASSPQTRNGYNEQFF,TGCGCCAGCAGCCCCCAGACTAGAAACGGCTACAATGAGCAGTTCTTC
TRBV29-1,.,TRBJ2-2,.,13,CSGARGSDGELFF,TGCAGCGGCGCTCGGGGGTCGGACGGGGAGCTGTTTTTT
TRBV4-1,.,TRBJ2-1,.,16,CASSRRASGATIEQFF,TGCGCCAGCAGCCGCCGAGCAAGCGGAGCGACAATTGAGCAGTTCTTC
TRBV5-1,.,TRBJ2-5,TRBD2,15,CASSLSGGAVETQYF,TGCGCCAGCAGCTTAAGCGGGGGGGCCGTGGAGACCCAGTACTTC
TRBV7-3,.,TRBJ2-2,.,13,CASSWFIGGELFF,TGTGCCAGCAGCTGGTTTATCGGTGGGGAGCTGTTTTTT
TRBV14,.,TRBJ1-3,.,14,CASSQVLFGNTIYF,TGTGCCAGCAGCCAAGTATTGTTTGGAAACACCATATATTTT
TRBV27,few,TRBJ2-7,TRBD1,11,CASSPGTGKYF,TGTGCCAGCAGTCCCGGGACAGGGAAGTACTTC
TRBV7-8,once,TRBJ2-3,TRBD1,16,CASSNRQGPSTDTQYF,TGTGCCAGCAGCAATAGACAGGGTCCTAGCACAGATACGCAGTATTTT
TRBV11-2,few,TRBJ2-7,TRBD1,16,CASSPRRDRVTHEQYF,TGTGCCAGCAGCCCCCGGAGGGACAGGGTAACCCACGAGCAGTACTTC
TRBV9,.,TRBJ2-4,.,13,CASSVAAGDIQYF,TGTGCCAGCAGCGTAGCTGCCGGTGACATTCAGTACTTC
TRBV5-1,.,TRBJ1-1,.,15,CASSLAGGENTEAFF,TGCGCCAGCAGCTTGGCGGGGGGCGAAAACACTGAAGCTTTCTTT
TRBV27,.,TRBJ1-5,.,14,CASSLHRGNQPQHF,TGTGCCAGCAGTTTACACAGGGGCAATCAGCCCCAGCATTTT
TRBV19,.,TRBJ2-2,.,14,CASSLTKYTGELFF,TGTGCCAGTAGCCTGACAAAATACACCGGGGAGCTGTTTTTT
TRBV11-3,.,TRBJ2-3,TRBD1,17,CASSPGTVQQSTDTQYF,TGTGCCAGCAGCCCCGGGACAGTCCAACAGAGCACAGATACGCAGTATTTT
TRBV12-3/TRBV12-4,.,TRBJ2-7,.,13,CASSSWTDYEQYF,TGTGCCAGCAGTTCATGGACAGATTACGAGCAGTACTTC
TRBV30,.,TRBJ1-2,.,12,CAWSVHRGSYTF,TGTGCCTGGAGTGTACATAGGGGAAGCTACACCTTC
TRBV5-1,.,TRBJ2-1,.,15,CASSPLPSSYNEQFF,TGCGCCAGCAGCCCCCTACCGAGCTCCTACAATGAGCAGTTCTTC
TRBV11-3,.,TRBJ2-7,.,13,CASSSTGGSEQYF,TGTGCCAGCAGCTCTACCGGGGGTAGCGAGCAGTACTTC
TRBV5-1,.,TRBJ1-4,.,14,CASSLSRPREKLFF,TGCGCCAGCAGCTTGTCCCGCCCGAGGGAAAAACTGTTTTTT
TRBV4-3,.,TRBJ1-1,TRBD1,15,CASSHPDRENTEAFF,TGCGCCAGCAGCCATCCGGACAGGGAAAACACTGAAGCTTTCTTT
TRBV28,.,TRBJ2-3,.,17,CASSSPGDRASTDTQYF,TGTGCCAGCAGTTCACCGGGAGACAGGGCTAGCACAGATACGCAGTATTTT
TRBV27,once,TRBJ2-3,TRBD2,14,CASSLLAGADTQYF,TGTGCCAGCAGTTTATTAGCGGGGGCAGATACGCAGTATTTT
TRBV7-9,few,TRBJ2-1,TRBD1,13,CASRSGQGNEQFF,TGTGCCAGCAGGTCCGGACAGGGCAATGAGCAGTTCTTC
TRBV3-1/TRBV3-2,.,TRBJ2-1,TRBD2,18,CASSQLASGGAGYNEQFF,TGTGCCAGCAGCCAATTGGCTAGCGGGGGGGCCGGGTACAATGAGCAGTTCTTC
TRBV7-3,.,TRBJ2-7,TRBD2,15,CASSQIAGVPYEQYF,TGTGCCAGCAGCCAGATAGCGGGAGTTCCCTACGAGCAGTACTTC
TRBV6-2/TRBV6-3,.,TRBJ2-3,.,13,CASSQGLRDTQYF,TGTGCCAGCAGCCAGGGGTTGCGAGATACGCAGTATTTT
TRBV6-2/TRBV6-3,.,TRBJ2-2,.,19,CASSYSNLPGRANTGELFF,TGTGCCAGCAGTTACTCGAATCTCCCTGGGCGTGCGAACACCGGGGAGCTGTTTTTT
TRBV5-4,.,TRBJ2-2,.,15,CASSSPPQRAGELFF,TGTGCCAGCAGCTCGCCCCCCCAGCGAGCCGGGGAGCTGTTTTTT
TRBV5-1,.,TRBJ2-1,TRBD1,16,CASSPGQVSSYNEQFF,TGCGCCAGCAGCCCGGGACAGGTGAGCTCCTACAATGAGCAGTTCTTC
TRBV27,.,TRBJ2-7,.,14,CASSFSGLPYEQYF,TGTGCCAGCAGTTTTTCAGGGCTTCCCTACGAGCAGTACTTC
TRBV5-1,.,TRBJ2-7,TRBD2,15,CASSWEGPSSYEQYF,TGCGCCAGCAGCTGGGAGGGGCCGAGCTCCTACGAGCAGTACTTC
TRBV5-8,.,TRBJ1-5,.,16,CASSPGVGESNQPQHF,TGTGCCAGCAGCCCCGGGGTCGGCGAGAGCAATCAGCCCCAGCATTTT
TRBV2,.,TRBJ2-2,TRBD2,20,CASSPLPRLAGGPVTGELFF,TGTGCCAGCAGCCCCCTCCCTCGCTTAGCGGGAGGGCCGGTCACCGGGGAGCTGTTTTTT
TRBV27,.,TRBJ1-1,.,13,CASSFLQPSEAFF,TGTGCCAGCAGTTTTTTACAGCCTTCTGAAGCTTTCTTT
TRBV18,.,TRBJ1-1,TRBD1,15,CASSPVRGRGTEAFF,TGTGCCAGCTCACCCGTGCGGGGCAGGGGGACTGAAGCTTTCTTT
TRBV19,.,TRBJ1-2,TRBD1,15,CASSRSDRGSYGYTF,TGTGCCAGTAGTAGGTCGGACAGGGGGTCCTATGGCTACACCTTC
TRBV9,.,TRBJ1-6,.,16,CASSPGGNSYNSPLHF,TGTGCCAGCAGCCCGGGGGGTAACTCCTATAATTCACCCCTCCACTTT
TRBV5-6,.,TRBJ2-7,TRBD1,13,CASTRDRGGEQYF,TGTGCCAGCACCCGGGACAGGGGGGGAGAGCAGTACTTC
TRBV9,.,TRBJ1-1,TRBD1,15,CASSPSTGKMAEAFF,TGTGCCAGCAGCCCTTCGACAGGGAAGATGGCTGAAGCTTTCTTT
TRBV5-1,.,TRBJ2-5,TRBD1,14,CASSRTGRRETQYF,TGCGCCAGCAGCAGGACAGGGCGGCGAGAGACCCAGTACTTC
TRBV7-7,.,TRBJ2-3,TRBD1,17,CASSLGGQGPMRDTQYF,TGTGCCAGCAGCTTAGGAGGACAGGGGCCAATGCGGGATACGCAGTATTTT
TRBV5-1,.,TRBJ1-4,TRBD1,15,CASSIGQGKDEKLFF,TGCGCCAGCAGCATAGGACAGGGGAAGGATGAAAAACTGTTTTTT
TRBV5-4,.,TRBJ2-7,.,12,CASSLGQGLQYF,TGTGCCAGCAGCTTGGGGCAGGGGTTGCAGTACTTC
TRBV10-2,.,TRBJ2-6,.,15,CASSEDGRGANVLTF,TGCGCCAGCAGTGAAGACGGGAGAGGGGCCAACGTCCTGACTTTC
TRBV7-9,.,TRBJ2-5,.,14,CASRTDRFQETQYF,TGTGCCAGCAGGACCGACAGGTTCCAAGAGACCCAGTACTTC
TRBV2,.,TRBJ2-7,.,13,CASRRPTTYEQYF,TGTGCCAGTAGACGGCCTACTACCTACGAGCAGTACTTC
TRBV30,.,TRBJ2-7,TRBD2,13,CAWSVGLANEQYF,TGTGCCTGGAGTGTGGGACTAGCAAACGAGCAGTACTTC
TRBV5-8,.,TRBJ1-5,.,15,CASIPRVSSNQPQHF,TGTGCCAGCATCCCCAGGGTTTCAAGCAATCAGCCCCAGCATTTT
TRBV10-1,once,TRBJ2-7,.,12,CASSEAAREQYF,TGCGCCAGCAGTGAAGCCGCCCGCGAGCAGTACTTC